The 31 T cell receptor beta chains reported below all come from one sample, sequenced in a study of T cell repertoires in cytomegalovirus infection. TCRdb reprocessed the reads via MiXCR and lists one record per CDR3 protein. The sample includes about 340,000 distinct CDR3 sequences, under 35% seen only once; the top ten take around 18%. The antigens for these receptors are not known. The material sequenced was cultured PBMCs, taken from culture after CMV antigen stimulation. The source of these receptors is a human donor in good health (CMV status not recorded). Some clones in this sample may be carry-over from other donors' samples.

The chain couples TRBV11-2 to TRBJ2-5, with D unclear. Trimming shortened V by 5 bases and J by 0 bases, and 7 bases separated the two germline ends. This CDR3 is 13 amino acids long. Germline V CDR1 and CDR2: SGHAT, FQNNGV. The CDR3 sequence is CASSARDQETQYF. The DNA for the CDR3 is TGTGCCAGCAGCGCCCGGGACCAAGAGACCCAGTACTTC.

This chain joins TRBV11-2 and TRBJ1-1, with D hard to call. Germline CDR1 is SGHAT and CDR2 is FQNNGV. The CDR3 length is 14 residues. Trimming left V 1 base short and J 10 bases short, with 16 bases between. CDR3 DNA sequence: TGTGCCAGCAGCTTAGGTCGGGAGGGAAGGATAGCTTTCTTT. It yields the protein CASSLGREGRIAFF. The whole variable domain, remainder taken from reference TRBV11-2 and TRBJ1-1, is EAGVAQSPRYKIIEKRQSVAFWCNPISGHATLYWYQQILGQGPKLLIQFQNNGVVDDSQLPKDRFSAERLKGVDSTLKIQPAKLEDSAVYLCASSLGREGRIAFFGQGTRLTVV.

This clonotype has only one observation. V and J are TRBV6-5 and TRBJ2-7; D may be TRBD2 (5 bases). The CDR3 is 13 residues long. Germline V gives CDR1 MNHEY, CDR2 SVGAGI. Deletions cut 5 bases from V and 2 bases from J, with 10 bases between. The CDR3 sequence is CASSRGSPYEQYF. The CDR3 region has the DNA TGTGCCAGCAGTCGTGGGAGCCCCTACGAGCAGTACTTC.

This chain connects TRBV7-6 to TRBJ1-1; D may be TRBD1 (6 bases). Deletions cut 6 bases from V and 8 bases from J, with 25 bases between. The CDR3 has 16 amino acids. Germline CDR1 SGHVS, CDR2 FNYEAQ. The CDR3: CASRLGVGTPIGEAFF. CDR3 DNA: TGTGCCAGCAGGCTGGGTGTAGGGACACCAATTGGGGAAGCTTTCTTT. The whole variable domain, filled in from reference TRBV7-6 and TRBJ1-1, reads GAGVSQSPRYKVTKRGQDVALRCDPISGHVSLYWYRQALGQGPEFLTYFNYEAQQDKSGLPNDRFSAERPEGSISTLTIQRTEQRDSAMYRCASRLGVGTPIGEAFFGQGTRLTVV.

This clonotype was seen a handful of times. The genes are TRBV28 and TRBJ2-7; the match to TRBD2 covers 7 bases. CDR1 and CDR2 (germline): MDHEN, SYDVKM. The ends lost 5 bases at V and 0 bases at J; junction bases unmatched: 10. The CDR3 loop spans 16 amino acids. CDR3 sequence: CASSHPLRDYSYEQYF. In DNA, the CDR3 is TGTGCCAGCAGTCACCCTCTCCGGGACTACTCCTACGAGCAGTACTTC.

This clonotype was counted at least ten times. The genes are TRBV5-6 and TRBJ2-2; TRBD1 is a possible D gene (6 bases). CDR1 is SGHDT, CDR2 YYEEEE, per germline. The CDR3 is 15 amino acids. V was clipped by 3 bases and J by 0 bases, with 9 bases between them. The CDR3 protein is CASSYGTPNTGELFF. CDR3 bases: TGTGCCAGCAGCTACGGGACACCGAACACCGGGGAGCTGTTTTTT.

The V gene is TRBV7-2, the J gene TRBJ1-2; TRBD1 might be the D (6 bases). This CDR3 is 13 amino acids long. In germline, CDR1 is SGHTA, CDR2 FQGNSA. Trimming cost V 0 bases and J 4 bases, with 6 bases left between them. For the CDR3, the DNA is TGTGCCAGCAGCTTAGCGGGGGCCTATGGCTACACCTTC. This translates into CASSLAGAYGYTF.

The chain joins TRBV19 to TRBJ2-3, with D possibly TRBD1 on 5 matching bases. Trimming pared 4 bases from V and 5 bases from J, leaving 13 bases between. This CDR3 spans 14 amino acids. The germline CDR1 and CDR2 sequences are LNHDA and SQIVND (reference sequence). The CDR3: CASSTMDQGDTQYF. In nucleotides, the CDR3 is TGTGCCAGTAGTACCATGGACCAGGGAGATACGCAGTATTTT.

This clonotype was seen many times. The rearrangement links TRBV7-8 to TRBJ1-1; D remains ambiguous. This CDR3 has 11 residues. Trimming took off 9 bases at V and 1 base at J, with 6 bases between the two ends. From germline, CDR1 is SGHVS and CDR2 FQNEAQ. CDR3 amino acids: CASRQNTEAFF. The CDR3 DNA sequence: TGTGCCAGTAGGCAGAACACTGAAGCTTTCTTT.

The rearrangement uses TRBV19 and TRBJ1-1, with 8 positions matching TRBD1. Germline values: CDR1 LNHDA, CDR2 SQIVND (reference sequence). The junction had 15 bases not matched to a gene; V was cut back by 10 bases and J by 5 bases. The CDR3 is 15 residues long. This CDR3 reads CATDGQGRGNTEAFF. DNA of the CDR3: TGTGCCACCGATGGACAGGGTAGGGGGAATACTGAAGCTTTCTTT.

This chain joins TRBV15 and TRBJ2-7; D is tentatively TRBD1 or TRBD2 (5 bases each). Germline V CDR1 and CDR2: LNHNV, YYDKDF (reference sequence). V was shortened by 3 bases and J by 2 bases, with 8 bases between the two germline ends. The CDR3 has 13 amino acids. Here the CDR3 reads CATSSTGPYEQYF. CDR3 sequence (DNA): TGTGCCACCAGCAGTACGGGGCCCTACGAGCAGTACTTC.

This clonotype was detected a few times. The V and J genes are TRBV5-1 and TRBJ2-1; 11 nucleotides agree with TRBD2. Trimming took 2 bases from V and 1 from J; bases not matched to a gene: 8. From germline, CDR1 is SGHRS and CDR2 YFSETQ. The CDR3 consists of 18 residues. The CDR3: CASSFRPTSGASYNEQFF. The CDR3 DNA reads as TGCGCCAGCAGCTTCCGCCCGACTAGCGGGGCGTCCTACAATGAGCAGTTCTTC.

This chain connects TRBV7-9 to TRBJ1-3; possible D gene TRBD1, 6 bases. Germline CDR1 is SEHNR and CDR2 is FQNEAQ (reference sequence). There are 15 residues in the CDR3. The V end was cut by 5 bases, the J end by 0 bases, with 11 bases between. The CDR3 here is CASSRTAFSGNTIYF. CDR3 DNA: TGTGCCAGCAGCCGGACAGCGTTCTCTGGAAACACCATATATTTT.

The V call is TRBV27, the J call TRBJ1-6; D perhaps matches TRBD1 (5 bases). The CDR3 totals 14 residues. V dropped 1 base and J dropped 7 bases, with 8 bases sitting between them. The V gene's germline CDR1 is MNHEY and CDR2 SMNVEV (reference sequence). Here the CDR3 DNA reads TGTGCCAGCAGTTTATTACAGGTGAATTCACCCCTCCACTTT. It is translated as CASSLLQVNSPLHF.

This clonotype was observed a handful of times. The V and J genes are TRBV2 and TRBJ2-6, with 9 bases fitting TRBD1. The CDR3 length is 17 residues. V lost 4 bases to trimming and J lost 0 bases; unmatched junction nucleotides: 4. Germline CDR1 SNHLY, CDR2 FYNNEI. CDR3 bases: TGTGCCAGCAGTGGGGGACAGGGCCTCTCTGGGGCCAACGTCCTGACTTTC. This translates into CASSGGQGLSGANVLTF.

J is TRBJ1-5 and V is TRBV30; D ambiguous. The CDR3 totals 14 residues. Trimming took 0 bases from V and 3 from J, leaving 9 bases between them. Looked up from germline, CDR1 is GTSNPN and CDR2 is SVGIG (reference sequence). The DNA for the CDR3 is TGTGCCTGGAGTGTAGATACAGTCAATCAGCCCCAGCATTTT. It codes for CAWSVDTVNQPQHF.

This clonotype turned up a few times. The gene calls are TRBV27 and TRBJ2-7; 14 bases fit TRBD2. CDR1 and CDR2 from the germline V gene are MNHEY and SMNVEV (reference sequence). The CDR3 runs to 16 residues. With V trimmed by 5 bases and J by 4 bases, 7 bases remained unmatched. In nucleotides, the CDR3 is TGTGCCAGCAGTCCCGGGACTAGCGGGAGAGAGTACGAGCAGTACTTC. It specifies CASSPGTSGREYEQYF.

The chain employs TRBV12-5 and TRBJ1-5; D perhaps matches TRBD1 (5 bases). The V end lost 0 bases, the J end lost 2 bases, and 5 bases lay between the germline ends. The CDR3 loop spans 14 amino acids. Germline assignment: CDR1 LGHNT and CDR2 FRNRAP. Written as DNA, the CDR3 is TGTGCTAGTGGTTTGGTAGGGGGCAATCAGCCCCAGCATTTT. Protein: CASGLVGGNQPQHF.

This clonotype was seen a handful of times. The chain uses TRBV6-1 and TRBJ1-3; TRBD1 is a possible D gene (6 bases). The CDR3 covers 13 residues. CDR1 is MNHNS, CDR2 SASEGT, per germline. V was cut by 6 bases and J by 2 bases, with 8 bases left in between. The CDR3 reads CASRDSAGNTIYF. The CDR3 DNA sequence: TGTGCCAGCAGGGACAGTGCTGGAAACACCATATATTTT.

The sample holds a few counts of this clonotype. The chain uses TRBV7-9 and TRBJ2-4; D is unclear. This CDR3 is built from 13 residues. Germline assignment: CDR1 SEHNR and CDR2 FQNEAQ (reference sequence). V was trimmed by 1 base and J by 7 bases, leaving 8 bases between them. The CDR3 loop is CASSLGSRNIQYF. CDR3 nucleotide sequence: TGTGCCAGCAGCTTAGGGAGTAGGAACATTCAGTACTTC.

This clonotype has more than one count but fewer than ten. The chain combines TRBV4-1 with TRBJ2-6; D is ambiguous. CDR3 length: 16 amino acids. Germline CDR1 and CDR2: MGHRA and YSYEKL. V lost 0 bases, J lost 0 bases, and 6 bases lay in between. The CDR3 sequence is CASSQDSSSGANVLTF. DNA of the CDR3: TGCGCCAGCAGCCAAGATAGCAGCTCTGGGGCCAACGTCCTGACTTTC.

This clonotype was detected ten times or more. This CDR3 reads CASSPTRYGTYEQYF. The DNA for the CDR3 is TGTGCCAGCAGCCCTACCCGCTATGGGACCTACGAGCAGTACTTC. The chain employs TRBV27 and TRBJ2-7; D unclear. The CDR3 extends over 15 amino acids. Trimming left V 6 bases short and J 2 bases short, with 17 bases between. Germline V CDR1 and CDR2: MNHEY, SMNVEV (reference sequence).

This clonotype was seen at least ten times. DNA for the CDR3: TGTGCCAGCAGTTACTCATTGCAGATGAACACTGAAGCTTTCTTT. Translation gives CASSYSLQMNTEAFF. The genes are TRBV6-5 and TRBJ1-1; the D is unclear. Germline V gives CDR1 MNHEY, CDR2 SVGAGI. Deletions cut 0 bases from V and 0 bases from J, with 8 bases between. The CDR3 contains 15 residues.

Of note for this clonotype: Relative to the germline gene, one junction end is altered; a read error may explain this. This chain connects TRBV29-1 to TRBJ1-1; D unresolved. The CDR3 is made up of 11 amino acids. In germline, CDR1 is SQVTM, CDR2 ANQGSEA. The CDR3 DNA reads as TGCAGCGTTTATCGGAACGCTGAAGCTTTCTTT. Protein product: CSVYRNAEAFF. Supplemented by reference TRBV29-1 and TRBJ1-1, the full variable domain reads SAVISQKPSRDICQRGTSLTIQCQVDSQVTMMFWYRQQPGQSLTLIATANQGSEATYESGFVIDKFPISRPNLTFSTLTVSNMSPEDSSIYLCSVYRNAEAFFGQGTRLTVV.

This clonotype has a handful of counts. The chain is built from TRBV7-2 and TRBJ1-1; no definite D call. Germline values: CDR1 SGHTA, CDR2 FQGNSA. This CDR3 has 12 residues. Between the trimmed V and J ends, which lost 4 bases and 5 bases, there was a span of 8 bases. CDR3 amino acids: CASSYMGTEAFF. CDR3 bases: TGTGCCAGCAGCTACATGGGGACTGAAGCTTTCTTT. The full variable domain, with the rest looked up from reference TRBV7-2 and TRBJ1-1, is GAGVSQSPSNKVTEKGKDVELRCDPISGHTALYWYRQSLGQGLEFLIYFQGNSAPDKSGLPSDRFSAERTGGSVSTLTIQRTQQEDSAVYLCASSYMGTEAFFGQGTRLTVV.

V is TRBV7-2 and J is TRBJ1-5, with D hard to call. V dropped 2 bases and J dropped 0 bases, with 8 bases sitting between them. From germline, CDR1 is SGHTA and CDR2 FQGNSA. The CDR3 loop spans 15 amino acids. The CDR3 region is CASSLKGSSNQPQHF. In DNA form, the CDR3 reads TGTGCCAGCAGCTTAAAGGGCAGTAGCAATCAGCCCCAGCATTTT.

In this sample, this clonotype turned up once. Here the CDR3 DNA reads TGTGCCAGCAACCTCGGGGGTTATGGCTACACCTTC. It yields the protein CASNLGGYGYTF. The rearrangement links TRBV7-9 to TRBJ1-2; D may be TRBD1 (5 bases). Germline V lookup: CDR1 SEHNR, CDR2 FQNEAQ (reference sequence). This CDR3 comprises 12 residues. Trimming pared 7 bases from V and 5 bases from J, leaving 11 bases between.

This clonotype has a count of ten or more. This chain links TRBV7-8 with TRBJ2-7; D may be TRBD1 (5 bases). Germline CDR1 SGHVS, CDR2 FQNEAQ. The V end was cut by 1 base, the J end by 1 base, with 14 bases between. This CDR3 has 16 residues. The CDR3 bases are TGTGCCAGCAGCTTAGAGTACGTAGGGGCTTCCTACGAGCAGTACTTC. It is translated as CASSLEYVGASYEQYF.

This clonotype was seen only a few times. The chain joins TRBV28 to TRBJ2-7; 9 nucleotides line up with TRBD2. Germline CDR1 reads MDHEN; CDR2 reads SYDVKM. V dropped 5 bases and J dropped 4; count of bases not matched to a gene: 18. This CDR3 contains 18 residues. CDR3 protein: CASSPPLGREGPEYEQYF. The CDR3 DNA follows: TGTGCCAGCAGTCCCCCGCTGGGGCGGGAGGGCCCTGAATACGAGCAGTACTTC.

This clonotype was seen repeatedly, ten times or more. The rearrangement links TRBV5-4 to TRBJ1-1; TRBD1 matches 8 bases. The CDR3 is 15 amino acids. The germline V gene has CDR1 SGHNT and CDR2 YYREEE (reference sequence). Losses at the gene ends were 4 bases for V and 0 bases for J; bases not matched to a gene: 5. The CDR3 here is CASSPRQGMNTEAFF. The CDR3 DNA reads as TGTGCCAGCAGCCCCCGACAGGGGATGAACACTGAAGCTTTCTTT.

A word on this clonotype: An end of the junction differs from the germline gene, which may be a read error. This sequence joins TRBV5-3 and TRBJ2-2; D remains unclear. TRBV5-3 has ORF status, its function being uncertain. The CDR3 contains 15 residues. The CDR3 nucleotides are TGTGCCAGCAGCTTGCTGGGGATGAACACCGGGGAGCTGTTTTTT. Translated: CASSLLGMNTGELFF.